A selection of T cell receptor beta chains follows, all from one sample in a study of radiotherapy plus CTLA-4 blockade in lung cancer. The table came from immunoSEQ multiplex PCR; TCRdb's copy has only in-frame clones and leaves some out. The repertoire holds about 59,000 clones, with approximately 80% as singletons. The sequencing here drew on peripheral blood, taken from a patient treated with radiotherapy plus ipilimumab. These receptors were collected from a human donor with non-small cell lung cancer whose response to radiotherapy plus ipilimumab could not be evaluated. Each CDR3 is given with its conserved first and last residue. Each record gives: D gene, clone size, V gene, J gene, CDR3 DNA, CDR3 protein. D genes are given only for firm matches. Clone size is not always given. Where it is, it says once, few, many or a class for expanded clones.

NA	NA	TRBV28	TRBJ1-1	TGTGCCAGCAGCTACTTCGGACAAATCAACACTGAAGCTTTCTTT	CASSYFGQINTEAFF
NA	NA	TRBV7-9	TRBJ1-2	TGTGCCAGCAGCAGCCGACAAGGCCCTAACTATGGCTACACCTTC	CASSSRQGPNYGYTF
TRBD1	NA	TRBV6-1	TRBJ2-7	TGTGCCAGCAGGTCGGGACAGGGGGACGAGCAGTACTTC	CASRSGQGDEQYF
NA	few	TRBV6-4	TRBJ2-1	TGTGCCAGCAGTGCAGGGTCCGCAGGTGAGCAGTTCTTC	CASSAGSAGEQFF
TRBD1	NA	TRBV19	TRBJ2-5	TGTGCCAGTACCAACCCGGGACAGGGGGGTGGGGAGACCCAGTACTTC	CASTNPGQGGGETQYF
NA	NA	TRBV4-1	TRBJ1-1	TGCGCCAGCAGCCAAGGTCTACGGGGGAACACTGAAGCTTTCTTT	CASSQGLRGNTEAFF
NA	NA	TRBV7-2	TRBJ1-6	TGTGCCAGCAGCTTGCACAGGAATTCACCCCTCCACTTT	CASSLHRNSPLHF
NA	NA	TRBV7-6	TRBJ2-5	TGTGCCAGCAGCTTCAGACAGCTCCAAGAGACCCAGTACTTC	CASSFRQLQETQYF
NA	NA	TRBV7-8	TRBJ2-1	TGTGCCAGCAGCTTAGAGTGGGCAGGGGCCCTCTCGAATGAGCAGTTCTTC	CASSLEWAGALSNEQFF
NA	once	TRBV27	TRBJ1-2	TGTGCCAGCAGTGAGACAGGCCGCTATGGCTACACCTTC	CASSETGRYGYTF
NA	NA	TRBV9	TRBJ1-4	TGTGCCAGCAGCGTAGGAGGGGGAAATGAAAAACTGTTTTTT	CASSVGGGNEKLFF
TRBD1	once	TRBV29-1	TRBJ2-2	TGCAGCGTTGAAGCGACAGGGGGGAACGCCGGGGAGCTGTTTTTT	CSVEATGGNAGELFF
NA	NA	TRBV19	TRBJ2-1	TGTGCCAGTAGTATAGGGTCTAGGCGGAGGTATGATGAGCAGTTCTTC	CASSIGSRRRYDEQFF
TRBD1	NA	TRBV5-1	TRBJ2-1	TGCGCCAGCAGCTGGGACAGGGACTACAATGAGCAGTTCTTC	CASSWDRDYNEQFF
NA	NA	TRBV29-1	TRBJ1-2	TGCAGCGTTTCTCAGTTGGATGGCTACACCTTC	CSVSQLDGYTF
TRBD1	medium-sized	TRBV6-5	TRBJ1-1	TGTGCCAGCAGTTACTCCCCGACAGGGGACACTGAAGCTTTCTTT	CASSYSPTGDTEAFF